Listed below are T cell receptor beta chains from one sample, sequenced in a study of blood T cell repertoires in COVID-19. Assay used: immunoSEQ multiplex PCR; TCRdb lists only in-frame clones, some missing. The table has more than 300,000 clones, under 95% seen once. Input material: peripheral blood. The receptor set was obtained from a woman between 18 and 29 years old who had recovered from COVID-19. Each CDR3 is given with its conserved first and last residue. D genes are given only for firm matches. Expanded clones are given a class, and other clones once, few, many or no size at all.

V	J	D	size	CDR3	DNA
TRBV7-2	TRBJ1-1	NA	NA	CASSLQMNTEAFF	TGTGCCAGCAGCCTACAGATGAACACTGAAGCTTTCTTT
TRBV5-4	TRBJ1-2	NA	NA	CASSFGQANYGYTF	TGTGCCAGCAGCTTCGGACAAGCTAACTATGGCTACACCTTC
TRBV3-1/TRBV3-2	TRBJ2-2	NA	NA	CASSHGQGGTGELFF	TGTGCCAGCAGCCACGGCCAGGGTGGTACCGGGGAGCTGTTTTTT
TRBV4-3	TRBJ1-2	NA	NA	CASRRQMIDYGYTF	TGCGCCAGCAGGAGACAGATGATAGACTATGGCTACACCTTC
TRBV7-9	TRBJ2-1	NA	NA	CASSSPTNYNEQFF	TGTGCCAGCAGCTCTCCGACTAACTACAATGAGCAGTTCTTC
TRBV5-6	TRBJ1-3	NA	NA	CASSLGGGSGNTIYF	TGTGCCAGCAGCTTGGGCGGGGGCTCTGGAAACACCATATATTTT
TRBV4-3	TRBJ2-3	TRBD2	NA	CASSQDWGGGADTQYF	TGCGCCAGCAGCCAAGATTGGGGGGGAGGAGCGGATACGCAGTATTTT
TRBV5-4	TRBJ1-1	NA	NA	CASSDWGGVTEAFF	TGTGCCAGCAGCGACTGGGGGGGGGTGACTGAAGCTTTCTTT
TRBV15	TRBJ2-3	NA	NA	CATSRDLGPDTQYF	TGTGCCACCAGCAGAGATCTGGGGCCAGATACGCAGTATTTT
TRBV9	TRBJ1-6	TRBD1	NA	CASSGTGSSYNSPLHF	TGTGCCAGCAGCGGGACAGGGAGCTCCTATAATTCACCCCTCCACTTT
TRBV6-6	TRBJ2-5	NA	NA	CASDAGIQAQYF	TGTGCCAGCGACGCCGGGATCCAGGCCCAGTACTTC
TRBV6-2/TRBV6-3	TRBJ1-2	NA	NA	CASSYGPGYGYTF	TGTGCCAGCAGTTACGGGCCAGGCTATGGCTACACCTTC
TRBV5-4	TRBJ2-3	NA	NA	CASSLPGLDNTDTQYF	TGTGCCAGCAGCCTCCCAGGACTGGATAACACAGATACGCAGTATTTT
TRBV2	TRBJ2-3	TRBD2	NA	CASSEGGRGDTQYF	TGTGCCAGCAGTGAGGGCGGGAGGGGAGATACGCAGTATTTT
TRBV5-1	TRBJ2-3	NA	NA	CASSPHGDTQYF	TGCGCCAGCAGTCCTCACGGGGATACGCAGTATTTT
TRBV19	TRBJ2-3	NA	NA	CASRSTSTDTQYF	TGTGCCAGTAGATCGACTAGTACAGATACGCAGTATTTT
TRBV5-4	TRBJ2-3	TRBD2	NA	CASSLGRGFTDTQYF	TGTGCCAGCAGCTTGGGGCGGGGGTTCACAGATACGCAGTATTTT
TRBV19	TRBJ1-5	TRBD1	NA	CASATGSAGQPQHF	TGTGCCAGTGCGACAGGGAGTGCGGGGCAGCCCCAGCATTTT
TRBV19	TRBJ2-1	TRBD2	NA	CASSIVARLAGGPNEQFF	TGTGCCAGTAGTATAGTGGCCCGACTAGCGGGAGGGCCCAATGAGCAGTTCTTC
TRBV2	TRBJ2-3	TRBD2	NA	CASGLAGGIDTQYF	TGTGCCAGCGGATTAGCGGGAGGTATAGATACGCAGTATTTT
TRBV4-3	TRBJ2-3	TRBD2	NA	CASSQEGSGVTDTQYF	TGCGCCAGCAGCCAAGAAGGTAGCGGGGTCACAGATACGCAGTATTTT
TRBV7-2	TRBJ1-6	TRBD1	NA	CASSYRQGGSPLHF	TGTGCCAGCAGCTACAGACAGGGTGGTTCACCCCTCCACTTT
TRBV18	TRBJ2-2	NA	NA	CASSPRGPRVRNANTGELFF	TGTGCCAGCTCACCACGAGGGCCGCGGGTTCGGAATGCGAACACCGGGGAGCTGTTTTTT
TRBV28	TRBJ1-2	NA	NA	CASSRGAYGYTF	TGTGCCAGCAGTCGGGGGGCCTATGGCTACACCTTC
TRBV6-5	TRBJ2-2	TRBD2	NA	CASSKGLTNTGELFF	TGTGCCAGCAGTAAGGGACTAACGAACACCGGGGAGCTGTTTTTT
TRBV7-2	TRBJ2-4	NA	NA	CASSLVRARLAKNIQYF	TGTGCCAGCAGCTTAGTCAGGGCCCGTTTAGCCAAAAACATTCAGTACTTC
TRBV6-5	TRBJ1-5	NA	once	CASRYSNQPQHF	TGTGCCAGTAGATATAGCAATCAGCCCCAGCATTTT
TRBV2	TRBJ2-2	NA	NA	CASSFTGELFF	TGTGCCAGCAGCTTCACCGGGGAGCTGTTTTTT
TRBV6-2/TRBV6-3	TRBJ1-2	NA	once	CASSPREDRSNYGYTF	TGTGCCAGCAGCCCTAGAGAAGACAGATCTAACTATGGCTACACCTTC
TRBV7-9	TRBJ1-1	NA	NA	CASSAASGTYTEAFF	TGTGCCAGCAGCGCAGCGTCCGGGACATACACTGAAGCTTTCTTT
TRBV10-3	TRBJ2-5	TRBD1	NA	CAISGLTGQETQYF	TGTGCCATCAGTGGCCTGACAGGGCAAGAGACCCAGTACTTC
TRBV30	TRBJ2-5	TRBD1	NA	CACGQGIVKTQYF	TGTGCCTGCGGACAGGGCATAGTAAAGACCCAGTACTTC
TRBV5-8	TRBJ2-5	TRBD1	NA	CASSTTGGLVETQYF	TGTGCCAGCAGCACAACAGGGGGCCTTGTGGAGACCCAGTACTTC
TRBV7-9	TRBJ1-1	NA	NA	CASSLGGSGDTEAFF	TGTGCCAGCAGCTTAGGGGGGTCAGGGGACACTGAAGCTTTCTTT
TRBV4-1	TRBJ1-2	TRBD1	NA	CASSPSSGDRGVFNYGYTF	TGCGCCAGCAGTCCTTCCAGCGGGGACAGGGGCGTATTCAACTATGGCTACACCTTC
TRBV24-1	TRBJ2-2	NA	NA	CATSDGGKSTGELFF	TGTGCCACCAGTGACGGGGGAAAGAGCACCGGGGAGCTGTTTTTT
TRBV7-2	TRBJ1-1	NA	NA	CASSLGGVGTEAFF	TGTGCCAGCAGCTTAGGCGGGGTGGGCACTGAAGCTTTCTTT
TRBV27	TRBJ1-1	NA	NA	CASSTHREAFF	TGTGCCAGCAGTACACACCGTGAAGCTTTCTTT
TRBV2	TRBJ1-6	NA	NA	CASSALGGFNSPLHF	TGTGCCAGCAGTGCCCTAGGGGGATTTAATTCACCCCTCCACTTT
TRBV19	TRBJ2-5	TRBD1	NA	CASSQLAGGAQTQYF	TGTGCCAGTAGTCAGTTGGCAGGGGGCGCGCAGACCCAGTACTTC
TRBV7-9	TRBJ1-2	NA	NA	CASSPDSHGYTF	TGTGCCAGCAGCCCGGACAGTCATGGCTACACCTTC
TRBV19	TRBJ2-3	TRBD2	NA	CASSRTSGRAMTDTQYF	TGTGCCAGTAGTAGGACTAGCGGGAGGGCCATGACAGATACGCAGTATTTT
TRBV7-2	TRBJ2-1	NA	NA	CASSPGIERDEQFF	TGTGCCAGCAGCCCCGGGATCGAGAGGGATGAGCAGTTCTTC
TRBV2	TRBJ1-2	TRBD1	NA	CASRTSGQGHVGYTF	TGTGCCAGCAGAACCTCCGGACAGGGCCATGTTGGCTACACCTTC
TRBV6-2/TRBV6-3	TRBJ1-1	NA	NA	CASSYPDTNTEAFF	TGTGCCAGCAGTTACCCGGACACGAACACTGAAGCTTTCTTT
TRBV2	TRBJ2-4	NA	once	CASSEARYTFRDNKNIQYF	TGTGCCAGCAGTGAAGCCCGTTACACCTTCCGGGACAACAAAAACATTCAGTACTTC
TRBV30	TRBJ2-3	TRBD2	NA	CAWMLAGTDTQYF	TGTGCCTGGATGCTAGCGGGAACAGATACGCAGTATTTT
TRBV27	TRBJ2-1	NA	NA	CASSLEGVRAYNEQFF	TGTGCCAGCAGTTTAGAGGGGGTTCGCGCATACAATGAGCAGTTCTTC
TRBV15	TRBJ2-3	TRBD2	NA	CATSGGSGGDTQYF	TGTGCCACCAGCGGCGGGTCGGGGGGAGATACGCAGTATTTT
TRBV27	TRBJ1-3	NA	NA	CASSLSLAVGNTIYF	TGTGCCAGCAGTTTATCTCTGGCTGTGGGAAACACCATATATTTT
TRBV3-1/TRBV3-2	TRBJ2-1	NA	NA	CASSQGIRGFSYNEQFF	TGTGCCAGCAGCCAAGGGATTAGGGGGTTCTCCTACAATGAGCAGTTCTTC
TRBV11-2	TRBJ2-5	NA	NA	CASSPGSQETQYF	TGTGCCAGCAGCCCGGGGAGCCAAGAGACCCAGTACTTC
TRBV15	TRBJ2-3	TRBD2	NA	CATSRPGLAGGELVDTQYF	TGTGCCACCAGCAGACCCGGACTAGCGGGAGGGGAGTTGGTAGATACGCAGTATTTT
TRBV6-4	TRBJ1-2	NA	NA	CASRDLGGDGYTF	TGTGCCAGCAGAGATCTGGGGGGAGACGGCTACACCTTC
TRBV27	TRBJ1-1	TRBD1	once	CASSPSLISGQGNDFF	TGTGCCAGCAGCCCAAGCTTAATATCGGGACAGGGCAACGATTTCTTT
TRBV7-2	TRBJ1-5	NA	NA	CASSGSGFSQHF	TGTGCCAGCAGCGGCAGCGGTTTCTCCCAGCATTTT
TRBV7-9	TRBJ2-3	TRBD2	once	CASSPGTSGSPTQYF	TGTGCCAGCAGCCCAGGGACTAGCGGGAGTCCCACGCAGTATTTT
TRBV4-1	TRBJ2-2	NA	NA	CASSRRETGELFF	TGCGCCAGCAGCCGTAGGGAGACCGGGGAGCTGTTTTTT
TRBV7-2	TRBJ2-3	NA	NA	CASSPNLILSTDTQYF	TGTGCCAGCAGCCCGAATCTAATCCTGAGCACAGATACGCAGTATTTT